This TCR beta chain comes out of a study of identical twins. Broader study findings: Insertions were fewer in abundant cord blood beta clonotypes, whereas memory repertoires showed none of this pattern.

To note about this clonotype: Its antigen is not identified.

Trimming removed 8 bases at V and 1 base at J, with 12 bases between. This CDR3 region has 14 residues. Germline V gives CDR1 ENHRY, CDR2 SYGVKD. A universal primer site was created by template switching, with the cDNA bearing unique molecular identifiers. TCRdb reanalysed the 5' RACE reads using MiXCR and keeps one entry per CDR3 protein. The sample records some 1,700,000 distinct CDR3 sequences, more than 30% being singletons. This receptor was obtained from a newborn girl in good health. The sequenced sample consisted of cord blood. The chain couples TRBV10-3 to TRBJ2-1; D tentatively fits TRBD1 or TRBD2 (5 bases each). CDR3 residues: CAIPQGTSYNEQFF. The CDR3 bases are TGTGCCATCCCCCAAGGGACGTCCTACAATGAGCAGTTCTTC.